These 13 T cell receptor beta chains originate from one sample sequenced in a study of T cells after yellow fever vaccination. TCRdb used MiXCR to reprocess the 5' RACE reads, holding one entry per CDR3 protein. The data contain a few hundred thousand distinct CDR3 sequences, 3.6% of them seen just once; the ten biggest clones take up 23%. Sequencing used PBMCs, obtained on the day of the yellow fever booster vaccination. Receptor source: a man between 18 and 29 years old who received the YFV17D yellow fever vaccine.

This clonotype was detected ten times or more. The V gene is TRBV5-6, the J gene TRBJ2-1, with D unresolved. V was shortened by 2 bases and J by 10 bases, with 13 bases between the two germline ends. The CDR3 extends over 13 amino acids. CDR1 is SGHDT, CDR2 YYEEEE, per germline. This CDR3 reads CASSLWDRWEQFF. CDR3 in DNA: TGTGCCAGCAGCTTATGGGATCGATGGGAGCAGTTCTTC.

In this sample, this clonotype turned up many times. CDR3 bases: TGTGCCAGCAGCCACCCTAGCGTCTACAATGAGCAGTTCTTC. Its protein is CASSHPSVYNEQFF. The V and J genes are TRBV7-8 and TRBJ2-1; possibly TRBD2 for D (6 bases). Between the trimmed V and J ends, which lost 5 bases and 3 bases, there was a span of 11 bases. The CDR3 is made up of 14 amino acids. CDR1 is SGHVS, CDR2 FQNEAQ, per germline.

The sample holds many counts of this clonotype. This rearrangement joins TRBV7-3 to TRBJ2-1; maybe TRBD1 (6 bases). The CDR3 is made up of 18 amino acids. Germline loops: CDR1 SGHTA, CDR2 FQGTGA. Trimming took 5 bases from V and 2 from J, leaving 22 bases between them. The CDR3 protein is CASSPGARGPRAYNEQFF. CDR3 nucleotides: TGTGCCAGCAGCCCCGGGGCCAGGGGCCCCAGGGCCTACAATGAGCAGTTCTTC.

This clonotype has more than one count but fewer than ten. The rearrangement joins TRBV7-9 to TRBJ2-3; no reliable D call. V dropped 3 bases and J dropped 5 bases, with 18 bases sitting between them. CDR1 and CDR2 (germline): SEHNR, FQNEAQ (reference sequence). The CDR3 spans 16 residues. The CDR3 DNA follows: TGTGCCAGCAGCTTTGCCACCCGGGTGGGGTTAGATACGCAGTATTTT. This encodes CASSFATRVGLDTQYF.

V is TRBV24-1 and J is TRBJ2-1, with 7 nucleotides matching TRBD1. Germline lookup yields CDR1 KGHDR and CDR2 SFDVKD. V lost 2 bases and J lost 5; bases outside the gene matches: 2. This CDR3 comprises 14 residues. The CDR3 DNA reads as TGTGCCACCAGTGATTACAGGGGCGACAATGAGCAGTTCTTC. It translates to CATSDYRGDNEQFF.

This clonotype has at least ten counts. The chain has TRBV11-1 and TRBJ2-1; D gene uncertain. Trimming took 3 bases from V and 10 from J, leaving 7 bases between them. Germline assignment: CDR1 SGHAT and CDR2 FQDESV (reference sequence). The CDR3 is 11 residues long. CDR3: CASSLRWEQFF. Here the CDR3 DNA reads TGTGCCAGCAGCTTGCGCTGGGAGCAGTTCTTC. The full variable domain, with the rest looked up from reference TRBV11-1 and TRBJ2-1, is EAEVAQSPRYKITEKSQAVAFWCDPISGHATLYWYRQILGQGPELLVQFQDESVVDDSQLPKDRFSAERLKGVDSTLKIQPAELGDSAMYLCASSLRWEQFFGPGTRLTVL.

The J gene is TRBJ2-3, the V gene TRBV15, with 12 nucleotides matching TRBD2. Germline lookup yields CDR1 LNHNV and CDR2 YYDKDF (reference sequence). Trimming took 3 bases from V and 5 from J; bases not matched to a gene: 6. This CDR3 is built from 16 residues. In DNA, the CDR3 is TGTGCCACCAGCAGGCTAGCGGGGGGGAGGGGAGATACGCAGTATTTT. Protein sequence: CATSRLAGGRGDTQYF.

This clonotype was counted at least ten times. The CDR3 DNA is TGCGCCAGCAGCACCGGGACAGGGGCCCCCGGGGAGCTGTTTTTT. Translating gives CASSTGTGAPGELFF. V and J are TRBV5-1 and TRBJ2-2; 10 positions match TRBD1. Germline V lookup: CDR1 SGHRS, CDR2 YFSETQ. J lost 6 bases, V lost 4 bases, and 6 bases had no gene match. This CDR3 has 15 amino acids.

Ten or more counts support this clonotype. The chain recombines TRBV20-1 with TRBJ2-1, with TRBD2 identical over 13 bases. Germline CDR1 and CDR2: DFQATT and SNEGSKA (reference sequence). V lost 1 base and J lost 4; bases outside the gene matches: 7. The CDR3 is made up of 17 amino acids. The CDR3 sequence: CSARVEMTSGGYNEQFF. The CDR3 bases are TGCAGTGCTAGAGTCGAAATGACTAGCGGGGGGTACAATGAGCAGTTCTTC.

The rearrangement uses TRBV18 and TRBJ2-4; D assignment may be TRBD1 or TRBD2 (6 bases each). Between the trimmed V and J ends, which lost 3 bases and 7 bases, there was a span of 10 bases. Germline values: CDR1 KGHSH, CDR2 LQKENI. The CDR3 is made up of 13 amino acids. The CDR3 loop reads CASSPKGGNIQYF. The CDR3 coding sequence is TGTGCCAGCTCACCTAAGGGGGGCAACATTCAGTACTTC. Full variable domain (remainder filled in from reference TRBV18 and TRBJ2-4): NAGVMQNPRHLVRRRGQEARLRCSPMKGHSHVYWYRQLPEEGLKFMVYLQKENIIDESGMPKERFSAEFPKEGPSILRIQQVVRGDSAAYFCASSPKGGNIQYFGAGTRLSVL.

There are many counts of this clonotype. This chain joins TRBV12-3 or TRBV12-4 and TRBJ2-1; D gene uncertain. V shed 3 bases and J shed 4 bases, with 7 bases lying between them. This CDR3 is 13 amino acids long. The CDR3 DNA sequence: TGTGCCAGCAGTTTCGGCCGTTACAATGAGCAGTTCTTC. Protein sequence: CASSFGRYNEQFF.

This clonotype was picked up many times. V is TRBV7-6 and J is TRBJ2-3, with D uncertain. The germline V gene has CDR1 SGHVS and CDR2 FNYEAQ. The CDR3 has 17 amino acids. The V end lost 3 bases, the J end lost 4 bases, and 20 bases lay between the germline ends. The CDR3 here is CASSLTPSPFSADTQYF. DNA for the CDR3: TGTGCCAGCAGCTTGACCCCTTCCCCCTTTAGTGCAGATACGCAGTATTTT.

This clonotype was picked up many times. The chain has TRBV5-1 and TRBJ1-4, with D possibly matching TRBD1 (5 bases). Germline V gene sequence: CDR1 SGHRS, CDR2 YFSETQ. V was trimmed by 0 bases and J by 4 bases, leaving 10 bases between them. CDR3 length equals 15 residues. CDR3 nucleotides: TGCGCCAGCAGCTTGGAAGTCGGGGGTAATGAAAAACTGTTTTTT. Its protein is CASSLEVGGNEKLFF.